This entry lists 2 T cell receptor beta chains sequenced from one sample in a study of control samples from healthy donors and cancer patients. Here immunoSEQ multiplex PCR was the method, and the copy in TCRdb shows in-frame clones only, minus some. The sample comprises about 98,000 clones, around 80% of which are singletons, and 1.5% to 2% rests with the top ten. Sequenced: blood. The receptors were gathered from a man aged 55 to 70 in good health.

The chain uses TRBV6-5 and TRBJ2-1, with D perhaps TRBD2 (5 bases). CDR1 is MNHEY and CDR2 is SVGAGI in the germline V gene. Between the trimmed V and J ends, which lost 4 bases and 3 bases, there was a span of 7 bases. This CDR3 has 13 residues. Here the CDR3 reads CASSFGIYNEQFF. For the CDR3, the DNA is TGTGCCAGCAGTTTCGGGATCTACAATGAGCAGTTCTTC.

This chain's CDR3 is CASSFMMISEQFF. As DNA, the CDR3 is TGTGCCAGCAGTTTTATGATGATCAGTGAGCAGTTCTTC. The chain employs TRBV12-3 or TRBV12-4 and TRBJ2-1; D remains ambiguous. V lost 3 bases and J 9 bases, leaving 12 bases between the germline ends. This CDR3 region has 13 residues.